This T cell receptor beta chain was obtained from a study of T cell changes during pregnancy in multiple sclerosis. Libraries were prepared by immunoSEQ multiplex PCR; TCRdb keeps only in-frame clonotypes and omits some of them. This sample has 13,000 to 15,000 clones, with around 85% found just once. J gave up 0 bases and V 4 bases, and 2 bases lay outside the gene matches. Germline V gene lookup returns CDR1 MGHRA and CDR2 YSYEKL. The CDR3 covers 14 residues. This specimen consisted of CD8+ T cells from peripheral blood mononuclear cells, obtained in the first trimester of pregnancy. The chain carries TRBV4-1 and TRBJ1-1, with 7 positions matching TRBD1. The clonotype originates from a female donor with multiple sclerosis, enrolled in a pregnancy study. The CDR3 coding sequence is TGCGCCAGCAGCCCCGGACAGGTGAACACTGAAGCTTTCTTT. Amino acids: CASSPGQVNTEAFF.